This T cell receptor (beta chain) originates from a study of OX40 agonist ivuxolimab in advanced cancers. In germline, CDR1 is SGHKS, CDR2 YYEKEE (reference sequence). J lost 5 bases, V lost 0 bases, and 9 bases had no gene match. The CDR3 consists of 16 residues. Here immunoSEQ multiplex PCR was the method, and the copy in TCRdb shows in-frame clones only, minus some. The repertoire holds roughly 53,000 clones, with around 85% as singletons. The V gene is TRBV5-5, the J gene TRBJ2-5, with 8 bases that match TRBD2. This TCR derives from an adult with an advanced solid tumor such as melanoma, head and neck, liver or kidney cancer. The specimen was CD4+ or CD8+ T cells sorted from blood, collected in a trial of the OX40 agonist ivuxolimab. The CDR3 region is CASSLAPPRGEETQYF. The CDR3, as DNA: TGTGCCAGCAGCTTGGCCCCCCCGCGGGGGGAGGAGACCCAGTACTTC.